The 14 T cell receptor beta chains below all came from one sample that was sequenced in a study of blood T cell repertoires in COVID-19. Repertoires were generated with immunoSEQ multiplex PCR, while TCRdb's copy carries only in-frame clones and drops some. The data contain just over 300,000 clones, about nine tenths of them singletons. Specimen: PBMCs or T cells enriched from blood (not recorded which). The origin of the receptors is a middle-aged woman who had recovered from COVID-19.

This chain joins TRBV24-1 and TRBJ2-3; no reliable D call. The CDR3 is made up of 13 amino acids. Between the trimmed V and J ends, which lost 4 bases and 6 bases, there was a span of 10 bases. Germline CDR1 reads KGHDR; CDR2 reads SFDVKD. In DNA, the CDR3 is TGTGCCACCAGTGACCCAACTTCGGATACGCAGTATTTT. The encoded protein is CATSDPTSDTQYF.

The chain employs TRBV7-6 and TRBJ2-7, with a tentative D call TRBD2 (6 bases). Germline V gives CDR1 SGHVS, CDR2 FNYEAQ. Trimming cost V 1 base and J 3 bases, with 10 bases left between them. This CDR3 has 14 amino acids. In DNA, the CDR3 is TGTGCCAGCAGCTTAGAGGCGGGGTTCTACGAGCAGTACTTC. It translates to CASSLEAGFYEQYF.

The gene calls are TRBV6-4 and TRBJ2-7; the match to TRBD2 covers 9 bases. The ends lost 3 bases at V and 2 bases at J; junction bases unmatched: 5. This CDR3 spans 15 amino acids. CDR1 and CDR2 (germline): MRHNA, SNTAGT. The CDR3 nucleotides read TGTGCCAGCAGTGAGAGGCGGGAGGGCCCCTACGAGCAGTACTTC. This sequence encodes CASSERREGPYEQYF.

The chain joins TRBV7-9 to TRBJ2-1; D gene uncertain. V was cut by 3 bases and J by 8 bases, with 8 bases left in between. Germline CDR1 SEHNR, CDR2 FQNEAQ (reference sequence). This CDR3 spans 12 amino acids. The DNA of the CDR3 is TGTGCCAGCAGCTTGATTGAGCATGAGCAGTTCTTC. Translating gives CASSLIEHEQFF.

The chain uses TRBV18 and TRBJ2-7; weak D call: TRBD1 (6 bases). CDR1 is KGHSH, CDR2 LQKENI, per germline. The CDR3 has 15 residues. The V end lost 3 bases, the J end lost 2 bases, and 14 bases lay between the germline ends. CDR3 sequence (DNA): TGTGCCAGCTCACCTGGCAGGGGCAACACCTACGAGCAGTACTTC. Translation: CASSPGRGNTYEQYF. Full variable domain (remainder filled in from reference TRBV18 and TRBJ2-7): NAGVMQNPRHLVRRRGQEARLRCSPMKGHSHVYWYRQLPEEGLKFMVYLQKENIIDESGMPKERFSAEFPKEGPSILRIQQVVRGDSAAYFCASSPGRGNTYEQYFGPGTRLTVT.

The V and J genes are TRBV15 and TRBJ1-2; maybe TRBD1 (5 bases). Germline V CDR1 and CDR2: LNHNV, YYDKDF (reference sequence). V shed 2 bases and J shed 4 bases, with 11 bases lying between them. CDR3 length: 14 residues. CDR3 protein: CATSRSDKVYGYTF. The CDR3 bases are TGTGCCACCAGCAGATCGGACAAAGTCTATGGCTACACCTTC.

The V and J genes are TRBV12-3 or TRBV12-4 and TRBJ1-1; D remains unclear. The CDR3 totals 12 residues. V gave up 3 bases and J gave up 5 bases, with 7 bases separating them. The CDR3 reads CASSFEGTEAFF. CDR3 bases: TGTGCCAGCAGTTTTGAGGGTACTGAAGCTTTCTTT.

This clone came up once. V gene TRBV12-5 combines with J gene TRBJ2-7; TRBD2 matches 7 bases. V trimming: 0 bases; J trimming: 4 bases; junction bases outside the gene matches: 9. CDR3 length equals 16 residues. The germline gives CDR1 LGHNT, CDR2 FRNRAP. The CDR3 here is CASGLVRQGGEYEQYF. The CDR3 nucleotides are TGTGCTAGTGGTTTGGTAAGGCAGGGAGGGGAATACGAGCAGTACTTC.

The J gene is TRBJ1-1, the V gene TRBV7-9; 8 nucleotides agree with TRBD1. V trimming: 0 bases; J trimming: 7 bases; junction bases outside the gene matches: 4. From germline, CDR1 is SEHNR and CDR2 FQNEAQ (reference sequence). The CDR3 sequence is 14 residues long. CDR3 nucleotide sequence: TGTGCCAGCAGCTTAGCCAGGGGGCCCTTTGAAGCTTTCTTT. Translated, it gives CASSLARGPFEAFF.

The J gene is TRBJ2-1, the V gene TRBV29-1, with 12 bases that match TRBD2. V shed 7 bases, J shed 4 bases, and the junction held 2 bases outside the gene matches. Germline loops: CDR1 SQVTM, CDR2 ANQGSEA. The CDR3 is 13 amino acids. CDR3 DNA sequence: TGCAGCGCCGGACTAGCGGGATACAATGAGCAGTTCTTC. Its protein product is CSAGLAGYNEQFF.

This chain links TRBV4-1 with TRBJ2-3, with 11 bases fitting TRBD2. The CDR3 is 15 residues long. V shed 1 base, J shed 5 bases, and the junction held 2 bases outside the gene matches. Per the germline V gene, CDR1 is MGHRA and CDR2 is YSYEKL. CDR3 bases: TGCGCCAGCAGCCAAGTAACTAGCGGGAGAGATACGCAGTATTTT. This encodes CASSQVTSGRDTQYF.

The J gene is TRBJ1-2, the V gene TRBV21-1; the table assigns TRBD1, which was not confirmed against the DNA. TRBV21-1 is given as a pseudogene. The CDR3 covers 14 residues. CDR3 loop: CASSKEIRDNGYTF. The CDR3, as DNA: TGTGCCAGCAGCAAAGAAATAAGGGACAATGGCTACACCTTC.

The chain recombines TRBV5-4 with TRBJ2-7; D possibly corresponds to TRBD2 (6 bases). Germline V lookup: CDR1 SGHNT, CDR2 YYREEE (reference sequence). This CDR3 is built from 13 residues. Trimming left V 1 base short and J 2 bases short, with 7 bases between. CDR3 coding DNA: TGTGCCAGCAGCTTGCCGGGGGCCTACGAGCAGTACTTC. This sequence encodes CASSLPGAYEQYF. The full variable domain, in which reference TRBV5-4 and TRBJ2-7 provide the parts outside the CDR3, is ETGVTQSPTHLIKTRGQQVTLRCSSQSGHNTVSWYQQALGQGPQFIFQYYREEENGRGNFPPRFSGLQFPNYSSELNVNALELDDSALYLCASSLPGAYEQYFGPGTRLTVT.

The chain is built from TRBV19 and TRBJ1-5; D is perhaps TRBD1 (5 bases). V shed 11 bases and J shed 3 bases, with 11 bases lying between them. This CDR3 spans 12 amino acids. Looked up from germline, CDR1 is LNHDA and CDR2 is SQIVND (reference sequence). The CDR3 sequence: CASRTLNQPQHF. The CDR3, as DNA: TGTGCCTCCCGGACACTCAATCAGCCCCAGCATTTT.